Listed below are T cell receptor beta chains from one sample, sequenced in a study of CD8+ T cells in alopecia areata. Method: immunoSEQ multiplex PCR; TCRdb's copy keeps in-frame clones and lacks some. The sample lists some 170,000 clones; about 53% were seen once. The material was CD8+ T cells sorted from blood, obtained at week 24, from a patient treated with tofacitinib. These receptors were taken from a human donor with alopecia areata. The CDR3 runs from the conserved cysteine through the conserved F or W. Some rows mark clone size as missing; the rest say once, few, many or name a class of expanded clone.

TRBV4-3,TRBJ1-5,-,CASSQARDNQPQHF
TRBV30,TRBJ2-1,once,CAWSMGSIDNEQFF
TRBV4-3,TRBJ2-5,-,CASSQDGLAGEQETQYF
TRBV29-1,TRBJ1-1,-,CSVEEGVNTEAFF
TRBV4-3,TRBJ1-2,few,CASSQDSGNLYGYTF
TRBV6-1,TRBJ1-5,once,CASSEARDSNQPQHF
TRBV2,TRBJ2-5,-,CASSGPGLAEETQYF
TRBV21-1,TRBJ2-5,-,CASSKVGHKQETQYF
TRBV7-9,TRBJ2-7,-,CASSHRDRTYEQYF
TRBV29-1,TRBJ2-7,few,CSVALGPPGNEQYF
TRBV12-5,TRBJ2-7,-,CASGLYYEQYF
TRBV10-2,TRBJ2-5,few,CASRGTSPRDTQYF
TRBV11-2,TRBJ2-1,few,CASSQDGGSYNEQFF
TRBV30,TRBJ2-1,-,CAWSHGDSYNEQFF
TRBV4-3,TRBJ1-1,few,CASSHSENTEAFF
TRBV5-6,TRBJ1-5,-,CASSLQSNQPQHF
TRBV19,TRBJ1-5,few,CASTKGAGQPQHF
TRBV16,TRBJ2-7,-,CASSQSSGMDEQYF
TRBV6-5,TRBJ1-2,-,CASSFGQVYGYTF
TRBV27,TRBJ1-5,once,CASGTRPYQPQHF
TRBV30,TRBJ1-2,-,CAWSVSVRNYGYTF
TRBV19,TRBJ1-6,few,CASRTGGENSPLHF
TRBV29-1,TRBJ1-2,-,CSVVSGTEYGYTF
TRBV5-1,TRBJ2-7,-,CASSLNDGLYEQYF
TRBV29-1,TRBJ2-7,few,CSARTESYEQYF
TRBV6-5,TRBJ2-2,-,CASSDREGAGELFF